Below are 29 T cell receptor beta chains sequenced from a single sample in a study of CD8 T cells in Susac syndrome. RNA in amounts of roughly 0.5 to 1 ug was reverse transcribed with random hexamers. One entry per CDR3 protein results from TCRdb running MiXCR on the immunoSEQ multiplex PCR reads. The sample holds 200,000 or so distinct CDR3 sequences; 85% to 95% are singletons and the top ten take approximately 0.16%. Sample: CD8+ T cells from PBMCs. All receptors derive from a human donor with Susac syndrome.

V usage is TRBV20-1 and J usage is TRBJ2-1; the match to TRBD2 covers 11 bases. The CDR3 is made up of 15 amino acids. Germline lookup yields CDR1 DFQATT and CDR2 SNEGSKA (reference sequence). V gave up 1 base and J gave up 3 bases; unmatched junction bases: 2. The CDR3 DNA is TGCAGTGCTAGAGGAGGGACTAGCGGCTACAATGAGCAGTTCTTC. This codes for CSARGGTSGYNEQFF.

This clonotype was observed a single time. V is TRBV29-1 and J is TRBJ2-5, with 9 nucleotides matching TRBD1. CDR1 is SQVTM, CDR2 ANQGSEA, per germline. The CDR3 is 13 residues long. Losses at the gene ends were 6 bases for V and 3 bases for J; bases not matched to a gene: 5. In DNA form, the CDR3 reads TGCAGCGTCGTGGACAGGGGAAAAGAGACCCAGTACTTC. Its protein is CSVVDRGKETQYF.

The chain couples TRBV10-3 to TRBJ1-4, with 7 bases fitting TRBD1. The V gene end was trimmed by 2 bases and the J gene end by 8 bases; junction bases not matched to a gene: 11. This CDR3 has 16 residues. The V gene's germline CDR1 is ENHRY and CDR2 SYGVKD. The CDR3 loop reads CAISETGRQGNEKLFF. The CDR3 DNA sequence: TGTGCCATCAGTGAGACCGGGAGACAGGGCAACGAAAAACTGTTTTTT.

Concerning this clonotype: The junction departs from germline at one end; a sequencing error may be responsible. The rearrangement links TRBV12-3 or TRBV12-4 to TRBJ2-6; the D gene could be TRBD1 or TRBD2 (5 bases each). The CDR3 is made up of 11 amino acids. The CDR3 is CASSLRGVGAF. CDR3 bases: TGTGCCAGCAGTTTACGAGGTGTGGGGGCTTTC.

This rearrangement joins TRBV15 to TRBJ2-2; 11 nucleotides match TRBD2. The V gene's germline CDR1 is LNHNV and CDR2 YYDKDF (reference sequence). The junction had 8 bases not matched to a gene; V was cut back by 1 base and J by 4 bases. CDR3 length equals 18 residues. CDR3 DNA sequence: TGTGCCACCAGCAGAGGAAATAGCGGGAGGGCCAGCACCGGGGAGCTGTTTTTT. It specifies CATSRGNSGRASTGELFF.

The CDR3 region is CASSLREGGDTEAFF. Written as DNA, the CDR3 is TGTGCCAGCAGCTTAAGGGAGGGGGGGGACACTGAAGCTTTCTTT. The chain is built from TRBV7-3 and TRBJ1-1; D may be TRBD1 (6 bases). V was cut by 1 base and J by 3 bases, with 12 bases left in between. The CDR3 is 15 amino acids. CDR1 SGHTA and CDR2 FQGTGA come from the germline V gene.

J is TRBJ2-1 and V is TRBV3-1; 14 nucleotides line up with TRBD2. The germline gives CDR1 LGHDT, CDR2 YNNKEL (reference sequence). The CDR3 is made up of 16 amino acids. The V gene end was trimmed by 5 bases and the J gene end by 8 bases; junction bases not matched to a gene: 8. DNA of the CDR3: TGTGCCAGCAGCGCCTCGACTAGCGGGAGGGTGTATGAGCAGTTCTTC. Encoded protein: CASSASTSGRVYEQFF.

This clonotype has just one count. The chain couples TRBV18 to TRBJ1-2, with D tentatively TRBD1 (6 bases). The CDR3 loop spans 14 amino acids. V was trimmed by 1 base and J by 6 bases, leaving 12 bases between them. The germline V gene has CDR1 KGHSH and CDR2 LQKENI. The CDR3 nucleotides are TGTGCCAGCTCACCACTAAAGGGGGTAGATGGCTACACCTTC. Its protein product is CASSPLKGVDGYTF.

The chain links TRBV28 to TRBJ2-5; D not resolved. V lost 2 bases, J lost 0 bases, and 7 bases lay in between. This CDR3 is built from 14 residues. Germline V gene data show CDR1 as MDHEN and CDR2 as SYDVKM. DNA for the CDR3: TGTGCCAGCAGTTTAATGGCGAACCAAGAGACCCAGTACTTC. Translated: CASSLMANQETQYF.

This clonotype was recorded once. The chain joins TRBV6-5 to TRBJ1-5; D might be TRBD1 (5 bases). Trimming took off 2 bases at V and 2 bases at J, with 10 bases between the two ends. CDR3 length: 15 residues. Germline CDR1 is MNHEY and CDR2 is SVGAGI. Here the CDR3 DNA reads TGTGCCAGCAGTTACGGGGCGGAAGGCAATCAGCCCCAGCATTTT. It translates to CASSYGAEGNQPQHF.

On this clonotype itself: An end of the junction does not agree with germline; a read error may underlie this. The chain joins TRBV20-1 to TRBJ2-1; 10 positions match TRBD2. CDR1 is DFQATT, CDR2 SNEGSKA, per germline (reference sequence). This CDR3 spans 13 amino acids. In DNA, the CDR3 is TGCAGTTCTAGCGGGAGAGGGTACAATGAGCAGTTCTTC. This sequence encodes CSSSGRGYNEQFF.

This chain's CDR3 is CASSSNRATNEKLFF. The CDR3 nucleotides are TGTGCCAGCAGCTCCAACAGGGCGACTAATGAAAAACTGTTTTTT. The chain recombines TRBV13 with TRBJ1-4; D perhaps matches TRBD1 (6 bases). This CDR3 is built from 15 residues. V lost 4 bases and J lost 2, with 11 bases in between. The germline CDR1 and CDR2 sequences are PRHDT and FYEKMQ (reference sequence).

V and J are TRBV29-1 and TRBJ2-7; 8 nucleotides match TRBD2. Per the germline V gene, CDR1 is SQVTM and CDR2 is ANQGSEA. The CDR3 consists of 13 residues. V dropped 7 bases and J dropped 4; count of bases not matched to a gene: 9. CDR3 protein: CSASGLGQYEQYF. The DNA of the CDR3 is TGCAGCGCATCGGGACTAGGGCAGTACGAGCAGTACTTC.

The CDR3 reads CASSDTLETQYF. Written as DNA, the CDR3 is TGTGCCAGCAGTGACACCCTAGAGACCCAGTACTTC. The gene calls are TRBV6-1 and TRBJ2-5, with D unclear. The CDR3 is 12 amino acids. Germline assignment: CDR1 MNHNS and CDR2 SASEGT. V lost 3 bases and J lost 4, with 6 bases in between.

This clonotype has just one count. The V call is TRBV9, the J call TRBJ2-1; the D gene is possibly TRBD2 (6 bases). V lost 4 bases to trimming and J lost 6 bases, with 14 bases between them. CDR3 length: 14 residues. Germline V gene lookup returns CDR1 SGDLS and CDR2 YYNGEE. This CDR3 is CASSPRGWVNEQFF. CDR3 nucleotide sequence: TGTGCCAGCAGCCCCCGGGGGTGGGTCAATGAGCAGTTCTTC.

The V and J genes are TRBV4-1 and TRBJ2-1; D is ambiguous. The CDR3 contains 15 residues. Germline-derived CDR1 and CDR2 are MGHRA and YSYEKL. V was clipped by 1 base and J by 2 bases, with 9 bases between them. The CDR3 DNA sequence: TGCGCCAGCAGCCAAGTGTCAGATACCTACAATGAGCAGTTCTTC. Its translation is CASSQVSDTYNEQFF.

The genes are TRBV13 and TRBJ2-4; D remains unclear. This CDR3 has 15 residues. Germline lookup yields CDR1 PRHDT and CDR2 FYEKMQ (reference sequence). V was pared by 0 bases and J by 7 bases, with 13 bases between. The CDR3, as DNA: TGTGCCAGCAGCTTAGGACAAGGTCCTAGGAACATTCAGTACTTC. Its protein is CASSLGQGPRNIQYF.

Of note for this clonotype: One end of the junction is discordant with germline, which a read error may explain. The rearrangement joins TRBV3-1 to TRBJ2-6; D is ambiguous. The CDR3 covers 15 residues. Germline CDR1 and CDR2: LGHDT and YNNKEL (reference sequence). CDR3 region: CASCHQPSGANVLTF. In DNA form, the CDR3 reads TGTGCCAGCTGCCATCAACCTTCTGGGGCCAACGTCCTGACTTTC.

V and J are TRBV13 and TRBJ2-7; 9 bases align to TRBD1. V shed 5 bases and J 3 bases; nucleotides not matched to a gene: 5. Germline V gene data show CDR1 as PRHDT and CDR2 as FYEKMQ (reference sequence). The CDR3 length is 14 residues. CDR3 DNA sequence: TGTGCCAGCAGCCCGGGACAGGGACACTACGAGCAGTACTTC. Its translation: CASSPGQGHYEQYF.

V usage is TRBV5-8 and J usage is TRBJ2-1; the match to TRBD1 covers 7 bases. Germline loops: CDR1 SGHTS, CDR2 YDEGEE. The CDR3 has 16 residues. V lost 5 bases and J lost 0; bases outside the gene matches: 8. The CDR3, as DNA: TGTGCCAGCAGTTTTGACAGGGTGGGCTCCTACAATGAGCAGTTCTTC. It is translated as CASSFDRVGSYNEQFF. Supplemented by reference TRBV5-8 and TRBJ2-1, the full variable domain reads EAGVTQSPTHLIKTRGQQATLRCSPISGHTSVYWYQQALGLGLQFLLWYDEGEERNRGNFPPRFSGRQFPNYSSELNVNALELEDSALYLCASSFDRVGSYNEQFFGPGTRLTVL.

The V gene is TRBV6-1, the J gene TRBJ2-7, with D perhaps matching TRBD2 (5 bases). The germline V gene encodes CDR1 MNHNS and CDR2 SASEGT. The CDR3 is 15 amino acids. V dropped 1 base and J dropped 0 bases, with 10 bases sitting between them. This chain's CDR3 is CASSEGTWSSYEQYF. The CDR3 DNA is TGTGCCAGCAGTGAAGGGACTTGGAGCTCCTACGAGCAGTACTTC.

This clonotype was recorded only once. V usage is TRBV20-1 and J usage is TRBJ2-5; D call uncertain. The germline V gene has CDR1 DFQATT and CDR2 SNEGSKA (reference sequence). V dropped 1 base and J dropped 2 bases, with 14 bases sitting between them. There are 15 residues in the CDR3. The CDR3 protein is CSARGRLALQETQYF. The CDR3 nucleotides read TGCAGTGCTAGAGGTCGGCTGGCGCTGCAAGAGACCCAGTACTTC.

This chain joins TRBV27 and TRBJ1-4; TRBD1 agrees at 11 bases. The CDR3 is 14 residues long. Germline-derived CDR1 and CDR2 are MNHEY and SMNVEV (reference sequence). J lost 8 bases, V lost 5 bases, and 4 bases had no gene match. CDR3 sequence (DNA): TGTGCCAGCAGTCCACGGACAGGGGGCGAAAAACTGTTTTTT. Its protein product is CASSPRTGGEKLFF.

V and J are TRBV6-1 and TRBJ2-7, with D perhaps TRBD2 (5 bases). The CDR3 spans 15 residues. CDR1 MNHNS and CDR2 SASEGT come from the germline V gene. V lost 8 bases, J lost 3 bases, and 20 bases lay in between. CDR3 DNA sequence: TGTGCCAGCTGCATGGAGGACTCCAGCTTCTACGAGCAGTACTTC. Translated, it gives CASCMEDSSFYEQYF.

The rearrangement joins TRBV11-2 to TRBJ2-1; TRBD2 agrees at 12 bases. The ends lost 1 base at V and 4 bases at J; junction bases unmatched: 5. The germline V gene encodes CDR1 SGHAT and CDR2 FQNNGV. The CDR3 loop spans 17 amino acids. The CDR3 loop reads CASSLGTSGAKYNEQFF. As DNA, the CDR3 is TGTGCCAGCAGCTTAGGGACTAGCGGGGCCAAATACAATGAGCAGTTCTTC. Complete variable domain (other parts from reference TRBV11-2 and TRBJ2-1): EAGVAQSPRYKIIEKRQSVAFWCNPISGHATLYWYQQILGQGPKLLIQFQNNGVVDDSQLPKDRFSAERLKGVDSTLKIQPAKLEDSAVYLCASSLGTSGAKYNEQFFGPGTRLTVL.

This clonotype was seen once. The chain joins TRBV20-1 to TRBJ1-2; 7 positions agree with TRBD1. This CDR3 comprises 14 residues. The germline V gene encodes CDR1 DFQATT and CDR2 SNEGSKA (reference sequence). V trimming: 4 bases; J trimming: 3 bases; junction bases outside the gene matches: 8. CDR3 bases: TGCAGTGCTATCGGACAGGCGAAACACTATGGCTACACCTTC. This gives the protein CSAIGQAKHYGYTF.

The J gene is TRBJ2-1, the V gene TRBV20-1; 14 bases are shared with TRBD2. This CDR3 contains 18 residues. The V and J ends lost 2 bases and 10 bases, in that order; junction bases with no gene match: 16. Germline V gives CDR1 DFQATT, CDR2 SNEGSKA (reference sequence). The CDR3 bases are TGCAGTGCTAGACCCCCGACTAGCGGGAGGGCCAGTTTTGGCGAGCAGTTCTTC. Its protein product is CSARPPTSGRASFGEQFF.

The J gene is TRBJ2-2, the V gene TRBV13; D is perhaps TRBD2 (5 bases). Germline V gene sequence: CDR1 PRHDT, CDR2 FYEKMQ (reference sequence). This CDR3 region has 16 residues. V lost 4 bases to trimming and J lost 2 bases, with 14 bases between them. The CDR3 DNA follows: TGTGCCAGCAGCTCCTTCAACGAGGGAAACACCGGGGAGCTGTTTTTT. Encoded protein: CASSSFNEGNTGELFF.

The chain joins TRBV20-1 to TRBJ1-4, with TRBD1 matching 8 bases. Trimming removed 6 bases from V and 5 bases from J; junction bases left unmatched: 5. Germline V gene lookup returns CDR1 DFQATT and CDR2 SNEGSKA (reference sequence). The CDR3 covers 13 residues. As DNA, the CDR3 is TGCAGTGCCGGACAGGGTTGGAATGAAAAACTGTTTTTT. Its protein product is CSAGQGWNEKLFF.